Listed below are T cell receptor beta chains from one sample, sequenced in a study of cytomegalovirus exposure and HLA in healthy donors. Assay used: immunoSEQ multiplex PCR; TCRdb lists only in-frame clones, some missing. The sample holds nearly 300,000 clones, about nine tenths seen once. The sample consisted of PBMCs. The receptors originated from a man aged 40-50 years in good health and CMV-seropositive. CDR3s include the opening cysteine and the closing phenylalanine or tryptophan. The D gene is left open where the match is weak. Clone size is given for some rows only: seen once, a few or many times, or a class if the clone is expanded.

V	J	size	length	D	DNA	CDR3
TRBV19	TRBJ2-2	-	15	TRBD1	TGTGCCAGTAGTCTATGGACAGGGGGCAACGGGGAGCTGTTTTTT	CASSLWTGGNGELFF
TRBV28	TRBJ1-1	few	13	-	TGTGCCAGCAGTTTATCAGGGAACACTGAAGCTTTCTTT	CASSLSGNTEAFF
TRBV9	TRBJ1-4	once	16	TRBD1	TGTGCCAGCAGCCCCCAGGCCGGGACAGTGCATGAAAAACTGTTTTTT	CASSPQAGTVHEKLFF
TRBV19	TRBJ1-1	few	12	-	TGTGCCAGTAGTAGCGGGAACACTGAAGCTTTCTTT	CASSSGNTEAFF
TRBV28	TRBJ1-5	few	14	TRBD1	TGTGCCAGCAGTGTCGACAGGGGAGGACAGCCCCAGCATTTT	CASSVDRGGQPQHF
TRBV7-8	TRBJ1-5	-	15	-	TGTGCCAGCAGCCCGGGACCGGGGGTTGATGGGCCCCAGCATTTT	CASSPGPGVDGPQHF
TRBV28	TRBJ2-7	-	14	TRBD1	TGTGCCACCATTAGAGGGGGCCTCACCTACGAGCAGTACTTC	CATIRGGLTYEQYF
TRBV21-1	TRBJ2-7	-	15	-	TGTGCCAGCAGCAAAAGGGGCCTTAGCTCCTACGAGCAGTACTTC	CASSKRGLSSYEQYF
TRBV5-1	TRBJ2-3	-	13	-	TGCGCCAGCAGCTTTAGTGGCACAGATACGCAGTATTTT	CASSFSGTDTQYF
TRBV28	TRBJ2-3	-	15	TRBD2	TGTGCCAGCAGTCCCGGGGCGGGAGGCACAGATACGCAGTATTTT	CASSPGAGGTDTQYF
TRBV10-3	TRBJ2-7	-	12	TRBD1	TGTGCCGTCGGACAGGGGAGGGCCGAGCAGTACTTC	CAVGQGRAEQYF
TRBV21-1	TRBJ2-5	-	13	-	TGTGCCAGCAGCACGACAGGGGGGGAGACCCAGTACTTC	CASSTTGGETQYF
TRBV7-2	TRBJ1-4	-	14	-	TGTGCCAGCAGCTTAGTAACAACTAATGAAAAACTGTTTTTT	CASSLVTTNEKLFF
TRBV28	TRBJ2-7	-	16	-	TGTGCCAGCAGTCCGCCTTTAGGCAGGGGGAGGTACGAGCAGTACTTC	CASSPPLGRGRYEQYF
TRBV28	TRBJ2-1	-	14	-	TGTGCCAGCCTCAGCGGCAGCTCCTACAATGAGCAGTTCTTC	CASLSGSSYNEQFF
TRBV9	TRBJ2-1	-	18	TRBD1	TGTGCCAGCAGCGCCGAACCTGGCGGGACAGGATCCTACAATGAGCAGTTCTTC	CASSAEPGGTGSYNEQFF
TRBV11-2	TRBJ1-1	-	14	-	TGTGCCAGCAGCTTATATAAGGGAGGGACTGAAGCTTTCTTT	CASSLYKGGTEAFF
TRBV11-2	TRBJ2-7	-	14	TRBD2	TGTGCCAGCAGCTTAGTGACTAGCGGCTACGAGCAGTACTTC	CASSLVTSGYEQYF
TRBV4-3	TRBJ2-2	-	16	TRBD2	TGCGCCAGCAGCCTCGGGACTAGCGGCCAGTCAGAGGAGCTGTTTTTT	CASSLGTSGQSEELFF
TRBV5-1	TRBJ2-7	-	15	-	TGCGCCAGCAGACCTCAGGGCCCGTACTCCTACGAGCAGTACTTC	CASRPQGPYSYEQYF
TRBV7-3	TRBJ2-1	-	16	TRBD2	TGTGCCAGCAGCCCTATGACTAGCGGGAGATACAATGAGCAGTTCTTC	CASSPMTSGRYNEQFF
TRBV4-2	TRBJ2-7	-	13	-	TGTGCCAGCAGCCAAGAGGTCGGCTACGAGCAGTACTTC	CASSQEVGYEQYF
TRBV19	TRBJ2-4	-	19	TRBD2	TGTGCCAGTAGTAGGAAGACTAGCGGGAGCGGTTTAGCCAAAAACATTCAGTACTTC	CASSRKTSGSGLAKNIQYF
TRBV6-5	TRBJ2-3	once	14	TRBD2	TGTGCCAGCAGTTCCACGGGGGGGAGAGATACGCAGTATTTT	CASSSTGGRDTQYF
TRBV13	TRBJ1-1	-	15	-	TGTGCCAGCAGCTTAGTGCGCACCGCGAACACTGAAGCTTTCTTT	CASSLVRTANTEAFF
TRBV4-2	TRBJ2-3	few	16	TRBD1	TGTGCCAGCAGCCCGCTGTTCAGGGGGAAAACAGATACGCAGTATTTT	CASSPLFRGKTDTQYF
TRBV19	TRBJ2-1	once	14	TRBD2	TGTGCCAGTAGTGTACTAGCGGGAGAAGGTGAGCAGTTCTTC	CASSVLAGEGEQFF
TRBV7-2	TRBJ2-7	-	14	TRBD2	TGTGCCAGCAGCCCCGGACTAGCATTGGACGAGCAGTACTTC	CASSPGLALDEQYF
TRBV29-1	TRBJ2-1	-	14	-	TGCAGCGTTGTCTGGGGCGGTTACTACAATGAGCAGTTCTTC	CSVVWGGYYNEQFF
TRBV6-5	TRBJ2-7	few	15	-	TGTGCCAGCAGTTACTCAGGACAGGGAGGGTACGAGCAGTACTTC	CASSYSGQGGYEQYF
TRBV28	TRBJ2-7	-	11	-	TGTGCCAGCACGGGAGAACGGGAGCAGTACTTC	CASTGEREQYF
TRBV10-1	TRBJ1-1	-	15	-	TGCGCCAGCAGTGAGTCCAGGGTGGGAAACACTGAAGCTTTCTTT	CASSESRVGNTEAFF
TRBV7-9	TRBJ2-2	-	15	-	TGTGCCAGCAGCTTTCGACAGACAGCAAACGGGGAGCTGTTTTTT	CASSFRQTANGELFF
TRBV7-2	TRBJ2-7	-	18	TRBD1	TGTGCCAGCAGCCCAACAATGGGACAGGGGAATTACCTCTACGAGCAGTACTTC	CASSPTMGQGNYLYEQYF
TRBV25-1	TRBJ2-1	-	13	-	TGTGCCAGCACCAAACAGGGAAACAATGAGCAGTTCTTC	CASTKQGNNEQFF
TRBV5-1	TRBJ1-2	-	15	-	TGCGCCAGCAGCTTATCAGGGACATCTAACTATGGCTACACCTTC	CASSLSGTSNYGYTF
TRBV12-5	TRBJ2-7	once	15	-	TGTGCTAGTGGTTTGTCTTCCCCCGGGGGCTACGAGCAGTACTTC	CASGLSSPGGYEQYF
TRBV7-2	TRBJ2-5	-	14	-	TGTGCCAGCAGCCTAGAGGGGTGGGGAGAGACCCAGTACTTC	CASSLEGWGETQYF
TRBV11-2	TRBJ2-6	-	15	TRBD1	TGTGCCAGCAGCTTGGGACAGTCTTTTGCCAACGTCCTGACTTTC	CASSLGQSFANVLTF
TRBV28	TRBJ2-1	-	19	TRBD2	TGTGCCAGCCTAACGCCGGGACTAGCGGGAGAGGGGTTTTTCAATGAGCAGTTCTTC	CASLTPGLAGEGFFNEQFF
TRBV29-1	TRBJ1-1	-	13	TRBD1	TGCAGCGTTGGAGACAGGGGATTAACTGAAGCTTTCTTT	CSVGDRGLTEAFF
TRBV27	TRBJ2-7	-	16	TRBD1	TGTGCCAGCAGCGACACACCGGGACAGGGGACCTACGAGCAGTACTTC	CASSDTPGQGTYEQYF
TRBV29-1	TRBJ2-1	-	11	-	TGCAGCGTTGTAACTAGCAATGAGCAGTTCTTC	CSVVTSNEQFF
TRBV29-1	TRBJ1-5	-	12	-	TGCAGCGCCGGGACACCCAATCAGCCCCAGCATTTT	CSAGTPNQPQHF
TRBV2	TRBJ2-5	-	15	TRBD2	TGTGCCAGCAGTCTAGCGGGAGGGGGTCAAGAGACCCAGTACTTC	CASSLAGGGQETQYF
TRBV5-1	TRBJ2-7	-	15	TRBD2	TGCGCCAGCAGCTCCCCGCTAGCGGGAGTCTACGAGCAGTACTTC	CASSSPLAGVYEQYF
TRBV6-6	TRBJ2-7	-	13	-	TGTGCCAGTCAACAGATAAATGCCTACGAGCAGTACTTC	CASQQINAYEQYF
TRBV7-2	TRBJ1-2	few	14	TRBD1	TGTGCCAGCACCCCAGCAGGGGGTAACTATGGCTACACCTTC	CASTPAGGNYGYTF
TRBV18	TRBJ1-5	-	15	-	TGTGCCAGCTCACCACCTGGAGGGTTCGCTCAGCCCCAGCATTTT	CASSPPGGFAQPQHF
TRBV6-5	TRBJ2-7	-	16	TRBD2	TGTGCCAGCAGCTACTTGCAGGCTAGCGGCTCCTACGAGCAGTACTTC	CASSYLQASGSYEQYF
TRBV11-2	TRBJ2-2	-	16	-	TGTGCCAGCAGCTTAGGGTTTGGACAGTTGACCGGGGAGCTGTTTTTT	CASSLGFGQLTGELFF
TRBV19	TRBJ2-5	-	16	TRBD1	TGTGCCAGTAGTATAGGGGGGTACAGGGGCACAGAGACCCAGTACTTC	CASSIGGYRGTETQYF
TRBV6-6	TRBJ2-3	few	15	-	TGTGCCAGCCACGGGCGGGGCTGGGACACAGATACGCAGTATTTT	CASHGRGWDTDTQYF
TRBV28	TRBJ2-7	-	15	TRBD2	TGTGCCAGCAGGGGACTAGCGGGGCCCACCTACGAGCAGTACTTC	CASRGLAGPTYEQYF